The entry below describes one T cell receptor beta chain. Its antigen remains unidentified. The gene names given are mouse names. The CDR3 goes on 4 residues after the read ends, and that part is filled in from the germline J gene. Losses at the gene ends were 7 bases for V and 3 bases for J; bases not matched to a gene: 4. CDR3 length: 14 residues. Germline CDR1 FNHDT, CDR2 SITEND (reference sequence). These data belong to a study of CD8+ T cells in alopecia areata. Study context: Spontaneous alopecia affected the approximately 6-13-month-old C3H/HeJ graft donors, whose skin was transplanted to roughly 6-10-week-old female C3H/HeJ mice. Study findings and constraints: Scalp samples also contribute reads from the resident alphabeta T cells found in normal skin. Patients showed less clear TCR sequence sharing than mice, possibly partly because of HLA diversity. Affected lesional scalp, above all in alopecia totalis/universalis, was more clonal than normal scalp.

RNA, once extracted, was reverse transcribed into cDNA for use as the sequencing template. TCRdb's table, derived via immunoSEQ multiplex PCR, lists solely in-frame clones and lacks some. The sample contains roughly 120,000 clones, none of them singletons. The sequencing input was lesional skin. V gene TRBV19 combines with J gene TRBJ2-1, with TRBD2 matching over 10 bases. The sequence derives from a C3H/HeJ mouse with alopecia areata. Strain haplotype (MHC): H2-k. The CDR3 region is CASEGLGFYAEQFF. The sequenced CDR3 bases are TGTGCCAGCGAGGGACTGGGGTTCTATGCT. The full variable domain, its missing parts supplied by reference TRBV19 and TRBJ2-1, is GGIITQTPKFLIGQEGQKLTLKCQQNFNHDTMYWYRQDSGKGLRLIYYSITENDLQKGDLSEGYDASREKKSSFSLTVTSAQKNEMAVFLCASEGLGFYAEQFFGPGTRLTVL.